The subject of this entry is one T cell receptor beta chain. Only in-frame clones appear in the TCRdb table, and some are missing; sequencing was by immunoSEQ multiplex PCR. The profile shows approximately 15,000 clones, approximately 75% of them singletons. This entry comes from a study of somatic mutations in cytotoxic T cells in rheumatoid arthritis. This CDR3 region has 14 residues. The ends were cut back, 2 bases at V and 4 bases at J, with 10 bases in the middle. Germline V gene lookup returns CDR1 MNHNS and CDR2 SASEGT. The sequenced material came from CD8+ T cells sorted from blood. This receptor was taken from an adult with rheumatoid arthritis. The chain joins TRBV6-1 to TRBJ2-3; D is unclear. The CDR3 nucleotides are TGTGCCAGCAGTGAATTGAAGGGATCAGATACGCAGTATTTT. It encodes CASSELKGSDTQYF.